The rows below give T cell receptor beta chains drawn from one sample of a study of blood T cell repertoires in COVID-19. The repertoire was sequenced with immunoSEQ multiplex PCR; TCRdb's copy has only in-frame clones and lacks some. The sample lists under 75,000 clones, approximately 79% seen once, with 5.5% to 7% in the top ten. Sample: peripheral blood. These receptors originate from a woman aged 65 to 85 with acute or convalescent COVID-19. Each CDR3 is given with its conserved first and last residue. The order of the fields is J gene, clone size, V gene, D gene, CDR3 DNA, CDR3 protein. The D gene is left open where the match is weak. For some rows the clone size is stated as once, few or many, or as a class when expanded; others skip it.

J gene: TRBJ1-1
clone size: once
V gene: TRBV6-5
D gene: -
CDR3 DNA: TGTGCCAGCAGGCGGGGGATGAACACTGAAGCTTTCTTT
CDR3 protein: CASRRGMNTEAFF

J gene: TRBJ1-1
clone size: few
V gene: TRBV4-1
D gene: -
CDR3 DNA: TGCGCCAGCAGCCAAGATGGAGGGGATCTTACTGAAGCTTTCTTT
CDR3 protein: CASSQDGGDLTEAFF

J gene: TRBJ2-1
clone size: -
V gene: TRBV19
D gene: -
CDR3 DNA: TGTGCCAGTAGCGGGGGGACACTAGTCGAGCAGTTCTTC
CDR3 protein: CASSGGTLVEQFF

J gene: TRBJ2-7
clone size: once
V gene: TRBV7-6
D gene: TRBD1
CDR3 DNA: TGTGCCAGCACCCCAGAACCAGGGGGATTCTACGAGCAGTACTTC
CDR3 protein: CASTPEPGGFYEQYF

J gene: TRBJ2-5
clone size: -
V gene: TRBV5-1
D gene: TRBD2
CDR3 DNA: TGCGCCAGCAGCTCGCGGGGGGGCCAGGTAGAGACCCAGTACTTC
CDR3 protein: CASSSRGGQVETQYF

J gene: TRBJ2-5
clone size: -
V gene: TRBV5-4
D gene: -
CDR3 DNA: TGTGCCAGCAGCGAGGGAGGCAGCCAAGAGACCCAGTACTTC
CDR3 protein: CASSEGGSQETQYF

J gene: TRBJ2-4
clone size: -
V gene: TRBV19
D gene: TRBD1
CDR3 DNA: TGTGCCAGTAGTACATCCGGGACAGGGGTAGATGTAGCCAAAAACATTCAGTACTTC
CDR3 protein: CASSTSGTGVDVAKNIQYF

J gene: TRBJ2-1
clone size: -
V gene: TRBV5-6
D gene: TRBD1
CDR3 DNA: TGTGCCAGCAGTCCCGGGACAGGGCTCCGTGAGCAGTTCTTC
CDR3 protein: CASSPGTGLREQFF

J gene: TRBJ2-1
clone size: -
V gene: TRBV5-1
D gene: TRBD2
CDR3 DNA: TGCGCCAGCAGCTTGGAGTCTAGCGGCTACAATGAGCAGTTCTTC
CDR3 protein: CASSLESSGYNEQFF

J gene: TRBJ2-2
clone size: -
V gene: TRBV6-5
D gene: -
CDR3 DNA: TGTGCCAGCAGTTCTCCCCAGGCAGGGCAAACCGGGGAGCTGTTTTTT
CDR3 protein: CASSSPQAGQTGELFF

J gene: TRBJ2-5
clone size: -
V gene: TRBV15
D gene: -
CDR3 DNA: TGTGCCACCAGCAGACCCCGCAGGGGTGGTCAAGAGACCCAGTACTTC
CDR3 protein: CATSRPRRGGQETQYF

J gene: TRBJ1-2
clone size: -
V gene: TRBV20-1
D gene: TRBD1
CDR3 DNA: TGCAGTGCTAGTTTGGGACAGGGCGAGTTTGGGGGCTACACCTTC
CDR3 protein: CSASLGQGEFGGYTF

J gene: TRBJ2-5
clone size: -
V gene: TRBV7-6
D gene: TRBD2
CDR3 DNA: TGTGCCAGCAGCCCTAGTAGCGGGGGGCCGCGGGAGACCCAGTACTTC
CDR3 protein: CASSPSSGGPRETQYF

J gene: TRBJ1-2
clone size: once
V gene: TRBV19
D gene: -
CDR3 DNA: TGTGCCAGTATAGATCCGGCGGCAGGGTATGGCTACACCTTC
CDR3 protein: CASIDPAAGYGYTF

J gene: TRBJ1-6
clone size: -
V gene: TRBV2
D gene: -
CDR3 DNA: TGTGCCAGCGGGCTACAGGGACCTAATTCACCCCTCCACTTT
CDR3 protein: CASGLQGPNSPLHF

J gene: TRBJ1-1
clone size: -
V gene: TRBV2
D gene: -
CDR3 DNA: TGTGCCAGCAGTGAAGACAGGGCGAACACTGAAGCTTTCTTT
CDR3 protein: CASSEDRANTEAFF

J gene: TRBJ2-1
clone size: once
V gene: TRBV7-3
D gene: TRBD2
CDR3 DNA: TGTGCCAGCAGCTTAACCGTGGCTAGCGGGAACAATGAGCAGTTCTTC
CDR3 protein: CASSLTVASGNNEQFF

J gene: TRBJ1-1
clone size: medium-sized
V gene: TRBV12-3/TRBV12-4
D gene: -
CDR3 DNA: TGTGCCAGCAGTTTTGGTCAGAGGGCTTTCTTT
CDR3 protein: CASSFGQRAFF

J gene: TRBJ2-2
clone size: -
V gene: TRBV9
D gene: TRBD2
CDR3 DNA: TGTGCCAGCAGCGGACCCGGGACTAGCGGGGTCGGGGAGCTGTTTTTT
CDR3 protein: CASSGPGTSGVGELFF

J gene: TRBJ1-1
clone size: -
V gene: TRBV11-3
D gene: -
CDR3 DNA: TGTGCCAGCAGCTTCAGGGGATGGACTGAAGCTTTCTTT
CDR3 protein: CASSFRGWTEAFF

J gene: TRBJ2-7
clone size: -
V gene: TRBV7-8
D gene: TRBD2
CDR3 DNA: TGTGCCAGCAGCGCACGGGGGGGCGGTTCCTACGAGCAGTACTTC
CDR3 protein: CASSARGGGSYEQYF

J gene: TRBJ2-1
clone size: -
V gene: TRBV2
D gene: TRBD2
CDR3 DNA: TGTGCCAGCAGTGCAAGCTGGCGGGGGGGCTCCTACAATGAGCAGTTCTTC
CDR3 protein: CASSASWRGGSYNEQFF

J gene: TRBJ1-1
clone size: -
V gene: TRBV7-2
D gene: -
CDR3 DNA: TGTGCCAGCAGCTTCAACAGGCTGAACACTGAAGCTTTCTTT
CDR3 protein: CASSFNRLNTEAFF

J gene: TRBJ1-6
clone size: -
V gene: TRBV6-2/TRBV6-3
D gene: -
CDR3 DNA: TGTGCCAGCAGCCGGGGCTGGGATAATTCACCCCTCCACTTT
CDR3 protein: CASSRGWDNSPLHF

J gene: TRBJ1-3
clone size: -
V gene: TRBV10-2
D gene: -
CDR3 DNA: TGCGCCAGCAGTGCTGTTGGCGGAAACACCATATATTTT
CDR3 protein: CASSAVGGNTIYF

J gene: TRBJ1-2
clone size: -
V gene: TRBV28
D gene: TRBD1
CDR3 DNA: TGTGCCAGCAGTTCGTTACAGGGGATTGACTATGGCTACACCTTC
CDR3 protein: CASSSLQGIDYGYTF

J gene: TRBJ2-1
clone size: -
V gene: TRBV7-9
D gene: TRBD2
CDR3 DNA: TGTGCCAGCAGCTCGGAGCGGGGGGATCTTTACAATGAGCAGTTCTTC
CDR3 protein: CASSSERGDLYNEQFF

J gene: TRBJ1-1
clone size: -
V gene: TRBV28
D gene: -
CDR3 DNA: TGTGCCAGCAGCCCCCGGGTTGGGTCCACTGAAGCTTTCTTT
CDR3 protein: CASSPRVGSTEAFF

J gene: TRBJ2-4
clone size: -
V gene: TRBV12-3/TRBV12-4
D gene: TRBD2
CDR3 DNA: TGTGCCAGCAGTTTTGTCGGGGGGGACATTCAGTACTTC
CDR3 protein: CASSFVGGDIQYF

J gene: TRBJ2-7
clone size: -
V gene: TRBV15
D gene: -
CDR3 DNA: TGTGCCACCAGCAGACTACGACAGACGTCCTACGAGCAGTACTTC
CDR3 protein: CATSRLRQTSYEQYF

J gene: TRBJ1-1
clone size: -
V gene: TRBV20-1
D gene: -
CDR3 DNA: TGCAGTGCTAGTTCAGGGGCGACCACTGAAGCTTTCTTT
CDR3 protein: CSASSGATTEAFF

J gene: TRBJ2-1
clone size: -
V gene: TRBV6-5
D gene: TRBD2
CDR3 DNA: TGTGCCAGCAATAGCGGGTCTAGGTCCTACAATGAGCAGTTCTTC
CDR3 protein: CASNSGSRSYNEQFF

J gene: TRBJ1-1
clone size: -
V gene: TRBV4-2
D gene: -
CDR3 DNA: TGTGCCAGCAGCCAAGATCCCTGGGAGGGGACTGAAGCTTTCTTT
CDR3 protein: CASSQDPWEGTEAFF

J gene: TRBJ2-5
clone size: -
V gene: TRBV15
D gene: TRBD1
CDR3 DNA: TGTGCCACCAGCAGAGATCCGGGACAGACACAAGAGACCCAGTACTTC
CDR3 protein: CATSRDPGQTQETQYF

J gene: TRBJ1-1
clone size: few
V gene: TRBV7-3
D gene: -
CDR3 DNA: TGTGCCAGCAGCCCTAGAAGGTACACTGAAGCTTTCTTT
CDR3 protein: CASSPRRYTEAFF

J gene: TRBJ1-4
clone size: -
V gene: TRBV3-1/TRBV3-2
D gene: -
CDR3 DNA: TGTGCCAGCAGCCCTAGTACGAGCGGCGGTGAAAAACTGTTTTTT
CDR3 protein: CASSPSTSGGEKLFF

J gene: TRBJ1-1
clone size: -
V gene: TRBV3-1/TRBV3-2
D gene: -
CDR3 DNA: TGTGCCAGCAGCCAAGAGGGGGCGCGAGGTGAAGCTTTCTTT
CDR3 protein: CASSQEGARGEAFF

J gene: TRBJ2-2
clone size: -
V gene: TRBV7-9
D gene: TRBD1
CDR3 DNA: TGTGCCAGCAGCTTAGCAGGACAGGGAATCGGGACCGGGGAGCTGTTTTTT
CDR3 protein: CASSLAGQGIGTGELFF

J gene: TRBJ2-7
clone size: -
V gene: TRBV6-5
D gene: TRBD2
CDR3 DNA: TGTGCCAGCTGTCCATCCGGGACTAGTTTGCGCGAGCAGTACTTC
CDR3 protein: CASCPSGTSLREQYF

J gene: TRBJ1-1
clone size: -
V gene: TRBV20-1
D gene: TRBD1
CDR3 DNA: TGCAGTGCTCCCGGGACAGGCGGAGCTTTCTTT
CDR3 protein: CSAPGTGGAFF

J gene: TRBJ2-5
clone size: -
V gene: TRBV12-5
D gene: -
CDR3 DNA: TGTGCTAGTGCCCCCCCGGGTTCGGAGACCCAGTACTTC
CDR3 protein: CASAPPGSETQYF

J gene: TRBJ2-7
clone size: -
V gene: TRBV9
D gene: TRBD1
CDR3 DNA: TGTGCCAGCAGCGTTCGACAGGGGGCCTACGAGCAGTACTTC
CDR3 protein: CASSVRQGAYEQYF

J gene: TRBJ1-1
clone size: -
V gene: TRBV6-2/TRBV6-3
D gene: -
CDR3 DNA: TGTGCCAGCAGTTACTCGTGGGGCTCCATGAACACTGAAGCTTTCTTT
CDR3 protein: CASSYSWGSMNTEAFF

J gene: TRBJ1-3
clone size: few
V gene: TRBV3-1/TRBV3-2
D gene: -
CDR3 DNA: TGTGCCAGCAGCCTTTTGGACTCACCTGGAAACACCATATATTTT
CDR3 protein: CASSLLDSPGNTIYF

J gene: TRBJ1-6
clone size: -
V gene: TRBV18
D gene: -
CDR3 DNA: TGTGCCAGCGCGACATATAATTCACCCCTCCACTTT
CDR3 protein: CASATYNSPLHF

J gene: TRBJ2-2
clone size: -
V gene: TRBV7-3
D gene: -
CDR3 DNA: TGTGCCAGCAGCTTGCGGGTGGCCACCGGGGAGCTGTTTTTT
CDR3 protein: CASSLRVATGELFF

J gene: TRBJ2-2
clone size: once
V gene: TRBV5-4
D gene: TRBD1
CDR3 DNA: TGTGCCAGCAGCCAAAACAGGGGACGGGAGCTGTTTTTT
CDR3 protein: CASSQNRGRELFF

J gene: TRBJ2-5
clone size: -
V gene: TRBV5-4
D gene: -
CDR3 DNA: TGTGCCAGCAGCTTGGTGGCTAGCGAAGAGACCCAGTACTTC
CDR3 protein: CASSLVASEETQYF

J gene: TRBJ2-2
clone size: -
V gene: TRBV9
D gene: -
CDR3 DNA: TGTGCCAGCAGCGCCCGGACGAGCGGCACCGGGGAGCTGTTTTTT
CDR3 protein: CASSARTSGTGELFF

J gene: TRBJ1-2
clone size: -
V gene: TRBV6-5
D gene: TRBD1
CDR3 DNA: TGTGCCAGCAGGAGGGACAGGGAGGCGAGAGGCTACACCTTC
CDR3 protein: CASRRDREARGYTF

J gene: TRBJ2-7
clone size: -
V gene: TRBV7-9
D gene: -
CDR3 DNA: TGTGCCAGCAGCTTCCTGGGCCAATACGAGCAGTACTTC
CDR3 protein: CASSFLGQYEQYF

J gene: TRBJ2-5
clone size: -
V gene: TRBV30
D gene: TRBD1
CDR3 DNA: TGTGCCTGGAGTGCACAGGGGGGAGGGACCCAGTACTTC
CDR3 protein: CAWSAQGGGTQYF